A selection of T cell receptor beta chains follows, all from one sample in a study of identical twins. MiXCR, applied by TCRdb to the 5' RACE reads, yields one record per CDR3 protein. Altogether a few hundred thousand distinct CDR3 sequences are present, around 9.7% being singletons, with the ten largest covering roughly 8.9%. Sequencing was performed on naive T cells sorted from blood. Source of these receptors: a woman in her 50s in good health. Both conserved end residues are part of each CDR3. The D gene is left open where the match is weak. The size field is filled for only some rows; it gives once, few, many or a size class.

DNA	CDR3	J	size	V	D
TGCAGTGCTCTTAGTGTGGGACAGGGGAACAATGAGCAGTTCTTC	CSALSVGQGNNEQFF	TRBJ2-1	few	TRBV20-1	TRBD1
TGCAGTGCTAGGACCAGGGATCCAACTAATGAAAAACTGTTTTTT	CSARTRDPTNEKLFF	TRBJ1-4	-	TRBV20-1	-
TGTGCCAGCAGCCAAGAAAGCGGGAGAACCTACAATGAGCAGTTCTTC	CASSQESGRTYNEQFF	TRBJ2-1	-	TRBV4-2	TRBD2
TGTGCCATCACACCTGAAAGAGGGGATACGCAGTATTTT	CAITPERGDTQYF	TRBJ2-3	-	TRBV10-3	-
TGCGCCAGCAGCCGCCCAGCGGGAAACATTCAGTACTTC	CASSRPAGNIQYF	TRBJ2-4	few	TRBV4-1	-
TGTGCCAGCAGCCAATTAACTTGGGGGTCTAGGACCCAGTACTTC	CASSQLTWGSRTQYF	TRBJ2-5	-	TRBV3-1	-
TGTGCCAGCAGTGAATATTCCTCCAGGGGGCAATACTATGGCTACACCTTC	CASSEYSSRGQYYGYTF	TRBJ1-2	few	TRBV25-1	TRBD1
TGTGCCACCAGTGATAATTTTGGCAACGCAGAGACCCAGTACTTC	CATSDNFGNAETQYF	TRBJ2-5	many	TRBV24-1	-
TGCGCCAGCAGGTCAAGCGGGGGCGCTTTGGCTGGGGCCAACGTCCTGACTTTC	CASRSSGGALAGANVLTF	TRBJ2-6	-	TRBV4-1	TRBD2
TGTGCCAGCAGTTTAGCCCCAGGGGGCGGCCAGCCCCAGCATTTT	CASSLAPGGGQPQHF	TRBJ1-5	few	TRBV12-3/TRBV12-4	TRBD1
TGCGCCAGCACCCCATACCTAGGGGGGAGTGAGCAGTTCTTC	CASTPYLGGSEQFF	TRBJ2-1	-	TRBV5-1	-
TGTGCTAGTCTTGTTTGGGGCTCCTACAATGAGCAGTTCTTC	CASLVWGSYNEQFF	TRBJ2-1	-	TRBV12-5	-
TGTGCCAGCAGTGACTCGGTAGCGGGAGGCCCGGATGAGCAGTTCTTC	CASSDSVAGGPDEQFF	TRBJ2-1	-	TRBV6-4	TRBD2
TGTGCCAGCAGCCAAGAGTCGGGCAGGGACACCGGGGAGCTGTTTTTT	CASSQESGRDTGELFF	TRBJ2-2	-	TRBV14	-
TGTGCCAGCAGCTTGGACAGGGGTGGCAATCAGCCCCAGCATTTT	CASSLDRGGNQPQHF	TRBJ1-5	many	TRBV7-2	TRBD1
TGTGCCAGCAGCTCTACGGGAGGTGGCAATCAGCCCCAGCATTTT	CASSSTGGGNQPQHF	TRBJ1-5	many	TRBV12-3/TRBV12-4	-
TGTGCCAGCAGCTTGCTGGGTTACAATGAGCAGTTCTTC	CASSLLGYNEQFF	TRBJ2-1	many	TRBV5-5	-
TGCAGCGTTGAAGGCAAACAGGGTCTGTCGGCTTTCTTT	CSVEGKQGLSAFF	TRBJ1-1	many	TRBV29-1	-
TGTGCCAGCAGTAGACACGGTGATTTGGGAACCGGGGAGCTGTTTTTT	CASSRHGDLGTGELFF	TRBJ2-2	many	TRBV12-3/TRBV12-4	-
TGTGCCAGCAGCCAGCCCCAGGTCAGCGGGTCTGCCGGGGAGCTGTTTTTT	CASSQPQVSGSAGELFF	TRBJ2-2	few	TRBV3-1	-
TGCGCCAGCAGCCCGGGACAGATTAGCACAGATACGCAGTATTTT	CASSPGQISTDTQYF	TRBJ2-3	-	TRBV5-1	TRBD1
TGTGCCAGCGGGGGCCGGGGGACAGGAGGATCCAATGAGCAGTTCTTC	CASGGRGTGGSNEQFF	TRBJ2-1	few	TRBV5-5	TRBD1
TGTGCCAGCAGCTATTCCGGGACTCCTAGAAGAGGGAAACAAGAGACCCAGTACTTC	CASSYSGTPRRGKQETQYF	TRBJ2-5	-	TRBV7-9	-
TGTGCCATCAGTAACTTAGGACAGGGAAATGACGAGCAGTACTTC	CAISNLGQGNDEQYF	TRBJ2-7	many	TRBV10-3	TRBD1
TGTGCCAGCAGCTTAGCGACGCAGGGATTGACTGAAGCTTTCTTT	CASSLATQGLTEAFF	TRBJ1-1	-	TRBV7-8	-
TGCGCCAGCAGCCCCGGGACTAGTATGGGTGAGCAGTTCTTC	CASSPGTSMGEQFF	TRBJ2-1	-	TRBV5-1	TRBD2
TGTGCCAGCAGAGTGGGGGCCCCTGCTACGCAGTATTTT	CASRVGAPATQYF	TRBJ2-3	few	TRBV6-1	-
TGTGCCAGCAGTCACAGACTAGCGGTACCCTACGAGCAGTACTTC	CASSHRLAVPYEQYF	TRBJ2-7	few	TRBV12-3/TRBV12-4	TRBD2
TGCAGTGCCACGACTAGCGGGAGCTGGGGAGAGACCCAGTACTTC	CSATTSGSWGETQYF	TRBJ2-5	-	TRBV20-1	TRBD2
TGTGCCAGCAGCCAACGAGTCGGTAGCCAGGGGGCCGATCAGCCCCAGCATTTT	CASSQRVGSQGADQPQHF	TRBJ1-5	-	TRBV4-2	TRBD1
TGCAGCGTTGAGGAATCACCCGACGGGGACACCATATATTTT	CSVEESPDGDTIYF	TRBJ1-3	-	TRBV29-1	-
TGCGCCAGCAGCCAAGATTACTCGTTTGATTACAATGAGCAGTTCTTC	CASSQDYSFDYNEQFF	TRBJ2-1	few	TRBV4-1	-
TGTGCCACCAATAGCGGGAGCACAGATACGCAGTATTTT	CATNSGSTDTQYF	TRBJ2-3	many	TRBV10-3	TRBD2
TGTGCCACGAGACTAGCGGGACCGAACACCGGGGAGCTGTTTTTT	CATRLAGPNTGELFF	TRBJ2-2	-	TRBV6-5	TRBD2
TGCGCCAGCAGCCACACTTCCGGGGAGCTGTTTTTT	CASSHTSGELFF	TRBJ2-2	few	TRBV4-1	-
TGTGCCAGCAGCGTAGGTCAGGACTCCTACAATGAGCAGTTCTTC	CASSVGQDSYNEQFF	TRBJ2-1	few	TRBV9	-
TGTGCCAGCAGTCGCTCGCGGCCAATCCTCCCAGGAGCAGATACGCAGTATTTT	CASSRSRPILPGADTQYF	TRBJ2-3	-	TRBV6-5	-
TGTGCCAGTAGTTCCGAGGGGGATGACACAGATACGCAGTATTTT	CASSSEGDDTDTQYF	TRBJ2-3	-	TRBV19	-
TGTGCCACCAGCAGACGACTAGCGGGAGCTGGGGCCAACGTCCTGACTTTC	CATSRRLAGAGANVLTF	TRBJ2-6	-	TRBV15	TRBD2
TGTGCCAGCAGCCGAGTCGGCGGCCCAGATACGCAGTATTTT	CASSRVGGPDTQYF	TRBJ2-3	many	TRBV3-1	-
TGTGCCACCAGCTTAAGGTTCACTGAAGCTTTCTTT	CATSLRFTEAFF	TRBJ1-1	-	TRBV24-1	-